The source of this TCR beta chain is a study of T and B cells in COVID-19 patients. Turning to the study itself: At median age roughly 30 years, recovered patients were younger than active-infection patients at about 62. Findings and limits, study-wide: CD4+, regulatory T cell, CD8+ and sorted SARS-CoV-2-responsive or tetramer+ T cells were not yet sequenced. Patients with COVID-19 reportedly showed strongly skewed T cell receptor beta variable and joining gene usage.

BIOMED2 TRB-A/B primer pools were used in multiplex TRB PCR. TCRdb analysed the multiplex PCR reads with MiXCR anew, one entry per CDR3 protein. The data hold over 10,000 distinct CDR3 sequences, with around 25% observed a single time. TRB was amplified from about 250-500 ng of blood genomic DNA. Trimming cost V 5 bases and J 7 bases, with 8 bases left between them. The length of the CDR3 is 12 residues. Per germline, CDR1 SGHVT and CDR2 SQSDAQ. Note on this clonotype: What it binds is unknown. Since no conserved phenylalanine or tryptophan closes the CDR3, a read error is the likely cause.

The receptor comes from a human donor who had recovered from COVID-19. The material sequenced was blood. The V call is TRBV7-4, the J call TRBJ1-4; D might be TRBD1 (5 bases). The CDR3 is CASSTGSEKLFY. The CDR3 nucleotides read TGTGCCAGCAGCACAGGATCTGAAAAACTGTTTTAT.